Below are 2 T cell receptor beta chains sequenced from a single sample in a study of Ad26.COV2.S vaccination and SARS-CoV-2 variants. Assay used: immunoSEQ multiplex PCR; TCRdb lists only in-frame clones, some missing. This table holds 300,000 to 450,000 clones, 92% found once. Sequencing was performed on peripheral blood, taken after recovery from COVID-19. The receptors were gathered from a human donor who had recovered from COVID-19.

The chain joins TRBV15 to TRBJ2-7; the match to TRBD2 covers 15 bases. The CDR3 totals 15 residues. J gave up 7 bases and V 3 bases, and 4 bases lay outside the gene matches. The germline V gene has CDR1 LNHNV and CDR2 YYDKDF (reference sequence). This CDR3 is CATSSPGTSGGEQYF. The CDR3 nucleotides read TGTGCCACCAGCAGCCCCGGGACTAGCGGGGGGGAGCAGTACTTC.

In its sample, this clone was seen once. The chain recombines TRBV9 with TRBJ1-6; 7 bases are a match to TRBD1. Losses at the gene ends were 3 bases for V and 7 bases for J; bases not matched to a gene: 7. Germline V gene sequence: CDR1 SGDLS, CDR2 YYNGEE. This CDR3 is built from 15 residues. In DNA form, the CDR3 reads TGTGCCAGCAGCGGTGGGACAGCCAACAATTCACCCCTCCACTTT. Its translation is CASSGGTANNSPLHF.